Listed below are T cell receptor beta chains from one sample, sequenced in a study of cytomegalovirus exposure and HLA in healthy donors. The method was immunoSEQ multiplex PCR; TCRdb's version includes in-frame clones alone and lacks a portion of them. Of around 130,000 clones listed, 85% were seen once; the top ten hold about 6.7%. The specimen sequenced was PBMCs. These receptors came from a woman in her thirties in good health and CMV-seropositive. Each CDR3 is given without its conserved first and last residue. Only part of the rows carry a size: once, few, many, or a class if the clone is expanded.

v_call clone_size cdr3_aa
TRBV7-6 - ASSPGLSPTGISSYEQY
TRBV9 few ASSVDSGQGTEAF
TRBV7-2 - ASSLSTANYGYT
TRBV5-1 - ASSWAPYDEQY
TRBV7-3 once ASSTKGRGDGYTQY
TRBV6-6 - ASSYSAGYGYT
TRBV9 - ATGVWETQY
TRBV5-1 - ASSLEYSAGEKLF
TRBV27 - ASSLSGSTYYGYT
TRBV13 - ASSSTGGWEIQY
TRBV6-1 - ASRGQGITEAF
TRBV5-1 - ASSLPRERTDTQY
TRBV15 - ATSSPGQTGPPYEQY
TRBV27 - ASSFGDSYGYT
TRBV2 - ASMGTGGRAEAF
TRBV7-8 - ASSLVAGNTEAF
TRBV25-1 - ASSALGTSGYNEQF
TRBV28 few ASSFPFRASGGREQF
TRBV5-1 - ASREGGDPTDTQY
TRBV19 - ASSIGGTYTDTQY
TRBV9 - ASSVAGGDRGGEKLF
TRBV13 - ASSSSPGQGARGYT
TRBV2 - ASSEGQGETQY
TRBV19 once ASSDRGPEAF
TRBV6-5 - ASSYRGSKTQY
TRBV28 - ASSSLSGNTIY
TRBV2 - ASSEGHPNTEAF
TRBV2 - ASSWGPYEQY
TRBV19 - ASRDNARRGTDTQY
TRBV7-3 - ASSTGLASDEQF
TRBV2 - ASSVSGNTGELF
TRBV5-1 - ASSLARGTYNEQF
TRBV5-1 - ASSLEAGVGGGDTQY
TRBV19 - ASMAGQREKLF
TRBV7-7 - ASSLAAEGYEQY
TRBV14 - ASSQFSYEQY
TRBV29-1 - SVRQPSTYEQY
TRBV28 - ASRPPGWYYSNQPQH
TRBV29-1 - SVLPGLNTGELF
TRBV2 - ASNRLAGEETQY
TRBV19 - ASSIFFSGGSDTQY
TRBV4-2 - ASSQEPGGNTEAF